A single sample gave rise to the 14 T cell receptor beta chains below, sequenced in a study of blood T cell repertoires in COVID-19. The method was immunoSEQ multiplex PCR; TCRdb's version includes in-frame clones alone and lacks a portion of them. Among under 300,000 clones, about 93% were seen once, and the ten largest hold 1.9%. The sample taken for sequencing was PBMCs or T cells enriched from blood (not recorded which). The receptors come from a woman between 18 and 29 years old who had recovered from COVID-19.

The V and J genes are TRBV10-1 and TRBJ2-2, with 9 bases matching TRBD2. J lost 2 bases, V lost 3 bases, and 7 bases had no gene match. This CDR3 has 17 amino acids. Germline-derived CDR1 and CDR2 are WNHNN and SYGVQD (reference sequence). CDR3 region: CASSELAGAVNTGELFF. The CDR3 coding sequence is TGCGCCAGCAGTGAATTAGCGGGGGCCGTTAACACCGGGGAGCTGTTTTTT.

The chain joins TRBV12-3 or TRBV12-4 to TRBJ1-4; maybe TRBD1 (6 bases). V was pared by 10 bases and J by 4 bases, with 13 bases between. There are 13 residues in the CDR3. The CDR3 nucleotides read TGTGCCAACAACGAGACAGGTAATGAAAAACTGTTTTTT. This codes for CANNETGNEKLFF.

The rearrangement joins TRBV5-5 to TRBJ2-7; TRBD1 matches 7 bases. The trim removed 5 bases at V and 0 bases at J, leaving 5 bases unmatched. There are 14 residues in the CDR3. CDR1 is SGHKS, CDR2 YYEKEE, per germline (reference sequence). The CDR3 loop reads CASRRQGISYEQYF. As DNA, the CDR3 is TGTGCCAGCAGAAGACAGGGTATCTCCTACGAGCAGTACTTC.

CDR3 DNA: TGTGCCAGCCGTCGGACAACGAACACTGAAGCTTTCTTT. Translation gives CASRRTTNTEAFF. The genes are TRBV25-1 and TRBJ1-1, with a tentative D call TRBD1 (5 bases). The CDR3 contains 13 residues. The V gene lost 8 bases and the J gene lost 1 base, with 11 bases spanning the gap. Germline V gene lookup returns CDR1 MGHDK and CDR2 SYGVNS.

V usage is TRBV28 and J usage is TRBJ2-5; D call uncertain. Germline CDR1 reads MDHEN; CDR2 reads SYDVKM. The CDR3 is made up of 11 amino acids. Trimming took 9 bases from V and 5 from J, leaving 10 bases between them. The CDR3 DNA follows: TGTGCCAGTCAGCTAGGCGAGACCCAGTACTTC. Encoded protein: CASQLGETQYF.

The chain couples TRBV5-1 to TRBJ1-2; D gene unclear. Deletions cut 4 bases from V and 5 bases from J, with 12 bases between. Germline assignment: CDR1 SGHRS and CDR2 YFSETQ. The CDR3 is 13 residues long. CDR3 loop: CASSLSRGYGYTF. As DNA, the CDR3 is TGCGCCAGCAGCCTTAGTCGAGGGTATGGCTACACCTTC.

J is TRBJ1-3 and V is TRBV7-2, with a weak D call TRBD1 (6 bases). Germline V lookup: CDR1 SGHTA, CDR2 FQGNSA. The CDR3 consists of 15 residues. V was trimmed by 5 bases and J by 4 bases, leaving 15 bases between them. In DNA, the CDR3 is TGTGCCAGCAGCCCGTCAGGGGTGGCCGGAAACACCATATATTTT. Translating gives CASSPSGVAGNTIYF.

The chain is built from TRBV5-1 and TRBJ2-1; 8 bases align to TRBD1. Per the germline V gene, CDR1 is SGHRS and CDR2 is YFSETQ. Trimming took 2 bases from V and 7 from J; bases not matched to a gene: 14. CDR3 length equals 17 residues. CDR3 DNA: TGCGCCAGCAGCTTAGCCTCCCGGACAGGGAAGGGAAATGAGCAGTTCTTC. Translating it yields CASSLASRTGKGNEQFF.

This sequence joins TRBV7-8 and TRBJ2-3, with 9 bases lining up with TRBD2. The V gene's germline CDR1 is SGHVS and CDR2 FQNEAQ. The CDR3 covers 17 residues. V was clipped by 2 bases and J by 1 base; unmatched bases: 7. The CDR3 DNA is TGTGCCAGCAGCTTAAGGGCTAGCGGGACCGGCACAGATACGCAGTATTTT. Its protein product is CASSLRASGTGTDTQYF.

J is TRBJ1-1 and V is TRBV19, with 8 bases fitting TRBD1. V lost 4 bases to trimming and J lost 5 bases; unmatched junction nucleotides: 6. The germline gives CDR1 LNHDA, CDR2 SQIVND (reference sequence). The CDR3 extends over 14 amino acids. The CDR3 nucleotides are TGTGCCAGTAGTACAACTTACAGGGGGACTGAAGCTTTCTTT. It translates to CASSTTYRGTEAFF.

CDR3 coding DNA: TGTGCCAGCAGCAACGACAGGGGGCGCAATGAAAAACTGTTTTTT. It encodes CASSNDRGRNEKLFF. The chain has TRBV11-2 and TRBJ1-4; 10 bases agree with TRBD1. This CDR3 has 15 amino acids. Trimming took 5 bases from V and 5 from J; bases not matched to a gene: 5. The germline V gene encodes CDR1 SGHAT and CDR2 FQNNGV.

The V call is TRBV28, the J call TRBJ1-2; 8 nucleotides line up with TRBD1. Germline CDR1 reads MDHEN; CDR2 reads SYDVKM. V trimming: 9 bases; J trimming: 7 bases; junction bases outside the gene matches: 7. The length of the CDR3 is 12 residues. The CDR3 here is CASTDRGAGYTF. CDR3 DNA: TGTGCCAGTACTGACAGGGGTGCTGGCTACACCTTC.

This clone was counted a single time. This chain joins TRBV21-1 and TRBJ1-5; the tabulated D call, TRBD1, remains unverified against the DNA. TRBV21-1 is annotated as a pseudogene. CDR3 size: 15 residues. CDR3 sequence reads: CASLMADRLDPPQHF. The CDR3 bases are TGTGCCAGCCTAATGGCCGACAGGCTAGATCCCCCCCAGCATTTT.

The CDR3 sequence is CAISESLAPSQYF. The DNA of the CDR3 is TGTGCCATCAGTGAGTCACTAGCCCCCTCGCAGTATTTT. The chain uses TRBV10-3 and TRBJ2-3, with D possibly TRBD2 on 6 matching bases. V gave up 0 bases and J gave up 10 bases, with 11 bases separating them. The CDR3 contains 13 residues. Germline V gene lookup returns CDR1 ENHRY and CDR2 SYGVKD.